Listed here is a single T cell receptor beta chain. The protocol was immunoSEQ multiplex PCR, while the TCRdb copy is restricted to in-frame clones and leaves out a portion. The table lists roughly 420,000 clones, 88% of them singletons. Treatment of the sample: 15 to 20 received Ad26.COV2.S at low or high dose, single or two shots; roughly five received placebo; per-sample allocation not given. Sample collection was performed on day 63 after the first vaccine or placebo injection. The vaccine antigen was prefusion-stabilized Wuhan SARS-CoV-2 spike. The CDR3 covers 14 residues. Per germline, CDR1 MNHEY and CDR2 SVGAGI. V was clipped by 0 bases and J by 5 bases, with 10 bases between them. The sample is drawn from a study of Ad26.COV2.S vaccination and SARS-CoV-2 variants. As for the study in general: Administration of Ad26.COV2.S was intramuscular, either once or twice 56 days apart.

The source of this sequence is a person between 18 and 60 years old who received the Ad26.COV2.S COVID-19 vaccine or a placebo. Here the sequenced sample was peripheral blood, taken in a trial of Ad26.COV2.S vaccine versus placebo. The genes are TRBV6-5 and TRBJ2-5; no clear D gene. CDR3 nucleotide sequence: TGTGCCAGCAGTTACTCCTTCAGGTCTGAGACCCAGTACTTC. Translating it yields CASSYSFRSETQYF.